This entry is about one T cell receptor beta chain. Its antigen is still unknown. This record belongs to a study of shared clonotypes between healthy human individuals. Study findings and constraints: In having few donors, the study represented limited genetic and exposure-history diversity.

CDR1 and CDR2 (germline): SGHRS, YFSETQ. The CDR3 is made up of 15 amino acids. Trimming cost V 0 bases and J 8 bases, with 14 bases left between them. Sequenced by immunoSEQ multiplex PCR; TCRdb stores in-frame clones only, minus some. The table includes around 2.5 million clones, over 85% detected once. What was sequenced was naive CD4+ T cells from PBMCs. The subset denotes: CD45RA+ positively selected. The origin of this receptor is a young man in good health. Some clones in this sample may be carry-over from other donors' samples. V usage is TRBV5-1 and J usage is TRBJ2-2; D is ambiguous. The CDR3 protein is CASSLVRIPTGELFF. DNA for the CDR3: TGCGCCAGCAGCTTGGTCCGGATCCCGACTGGGGAGCTGTTTTTT.